This entry describes one TCR beta chain. The target of this receptor is not known. There are no base qualities to consult, and no much larger clone falls within one base. This sample is drawn from a study of T cell responses to AZD1222 COVID-19 vaccine (dated by TCRdb to the early 2020s). With respect to the entire study: A total of approximately 250 trial participants underwent TCR sequencing, of whom around 210 had received two doses of AZD1222 and 26 had received two doses of the MenACWY control vaccine. Trial participants were enrolled into age subgroups of 18-55, 56-69 and 70-plus years, which contained about 160, 30 and 59 TCR-sequenced participants, respectively. Overall results and qualifications from the work: Participants were mostly white British and included more females than males, and it was suggested by the authors that clonal diversity may have been underestimated. Spike-specific TCR breadth and depth rose significantly after two AZD1222 doses compared with day 0 and with MenACWY recipients. Reportedly, almost half of the unique spike-specific TCRs recognized epitopes lying outside the regions that are mutated in the B.1.351 and B.1.1.7 variants. Because no day 14 peak-response samples were available, the repertoires could be characterized only after the peak T cell response. Conclusions about previously exposed vaccinees are limited because only five or six AZD1222 recipients were SARS-CoV-2 seropositive at baseline. Vaccine-associated CD4 TCRs spanned the whole spike protein, with dominant responses in regions 160-218 and 743-854. In the small 56-69-year group, the increase in depth fell short of significance, most likely because of low power.

Explained via the paper, the time point label denotes: baseline before first vaccination. The label giving this sample's treatment or condition can be read as: meningococcal conjugate vaccine given as trial control. Vaccinee samples came from UK trials COV001 and COV002, including a single-blind randomized controlled phase 2/3 trial of AZD1222 (ChAdOx1 nCoV-19) in healthy adults. For TCRbeta chain sequencing, PBMC samples were collected from trial participants at day 0 and at day 28 after the second dose. Cut back by 9 bases and 9 bases, the V and J ends lie 11 bases apart. From the germline V gene, CDR1 is KGHDR and CDR2 is SFDVKD. From the cysteine up to the phenylalanine, the CDR3 has a length of 11 residues. The only DNA kept is the CDR3, 33 bases in frame from the first base. The CDR3 regions of human TCRbeta chains were analyzed by immunosequencing. On the study's bioinformatics: Repertoire TCRs were matched against a reference library of SARS-CoV-2-specific TCRs generated with the MIRA antigen-specificity platform. Breadth meant the fraction of unique TCRs that were SARS-CoV-2-associated, whereas depth meant the fraction of total T cells that were SARS-CoV-2-associated. Each spike-specific TCR was assigned to its reactive spike region and to a CD4 or CD8 class using the MIRA data. Log10-transformed breadth and depth values were compared by one-way ANOVA with Sidak's multiple comparisons tests. As stored in TCRdb, this immuneACCESS dataset retains in-frame rearrangements with V and J assigned. A fraction of the clones does not appear; measured against another copy, unresolved V genes explain less than half of the discrepancy, and the remainder lacks a known reason. The DNA was the basis for D and trimming; V, J and clone size are from that table. For this sample the table gives 80,000 to 95,000 clones, of which around nine tenths were detected only once. The top ten clones comprise roughly 4.5% of the sample.

This TCR derives from an adult in good health. This specimen was peripheral blood, taken on day 0 of MenACWY control vaccination. Rearrangement joined TRBV24-1 to TRBJ2-1; too little of a D gene remains to name it. The CDR3 reads as follows: CATQKNFEQFF. The DNA sequence follows: TGTGCCACCCAAAAAAACTTTGAGCAGTTCTTC.